One and the same sample provided the 32 T cell receptor beta chains below, sequenced in a study of cytomegalovirus exposure and HLA in healthy donors. The PCR had 60 Vbeta and 13 Jbeta primers. Profiled with immunoSEQ multiplex PCR; TCRdb holds only in-frame clones, not every one. This table holds about 59,000 clones, roughly 83% found once. Sequencing was carried out using PBMCs. These receptor sequences come from a human donor in good health.

The rearrangement uses TRBV9 and TRBJ2-2, with 8 bases aligning to TRBD1. Trimming cost V 0 bases and J 7 bases; bases outside gene matches: 5. This CDR3 comprises 15 residues. CDR1 is SGDLS and CDR2 is YYNGEE in the germline V gene. The CDR3 loop is CASSVVDRGGGELFF. The DNA for the CDR3 is TGTGCCAGCAGCGTAGTTGACAGGGGTGGCGGGGAGCTGTTTTTT.

Only one count was recorded for this clone. The rearrangement uses TRBV7-9 and TRBJ2-5, with unresolved D. Gene TRBJ2-7 matches the end of the DNA better, so the J call may be wrong. Germline assignment: CDR1 SEHNR and CDR2 FQNEAQ (reference sequence). This CDR3 comprises 17 residues. The CDR3 reads CASSSPPSISSSYEQYF. CDR3 DNA sequence: TGTGCCAGCAGCTCCCCCCCCTCTATCTCGTCGTCCTACGAGCAGTACTTC.

On this clone itself: An end of the junction differs from the germline gene, which may be a read error. The rearrangement uses TRBV19 and TRBJ2-1; 9 bases match TRBD2. Germline V gives CDR1 LNHDA, CDR2 SQIVND (reference sequence). The CDR3 covers 15 residues. The CDR3 DNA is TGTGCCAGTAGTATAAGGGCGGGGGGGCTTAATGGGCAGTTCTTC. This gives the protein CASSIRAGGLNGQFF.

This chain joins TRBV29-1 and TRBJ2-5; TRBD2 aligns across 15 bases. V shed 6 bases and J 4 bases; nucleotides not matched to a gene: 9. Germline CDR1 reads SQVTM; CDR2 reads ANQGSEA. The CDR3 length is 16 residues. The CDR3 reads CSVAGTSGRWGETQYF. The CDR3 bases are TGCAGCGTGGCCGGGACTAGCGGGAGGTGGGGAGAGACCCAGTACTTC.

The V call is TRBV28, the J call TRBJ2-3; D perhaps matches TRBD2 (6 bases). The V gene lost 3 bases and the J gene lost 2 bases, with 9 bases spanning the gap. CDR3 length equals 14 residues. The V gene's germline CDR1 is MDHEN and CDR2 SYDVKM. The CDR3 nucleotides are TGTGCCAGCAGTTTGGCTAGCGACACAGATACGCAGTATTTT. This sequence encodes CASSLASDTDTQYF.

CDR3 residues: CSVTGLAGGSYNEQFF. In nucleotides, the CDR3 is TGCAGCGTTACAGGACTAGCGGGAGGGAGTTACAATGAGCAGTTCTTC. The chain links TRBV29-1 to TRBJ2-1, with 15 nucleotides matching TRBD2. This CDR3 is 16 amino acids long. Trimming removed 5 bases from V and 4 bases from J; junction bases left unmatched: 6. The germline V gene has CDR1 SQVTM and CDR2 ANQGSEA.

The chain has TRBV15 and TRBJ1-1, with unresolved D. Germline V CDR1 and CDR2: LNHNV, YYDKDF (reference sequence). V gave up 1 base and J gave up 3 bases, with 9 bases separating them. The CDR3 totals 14 residues. The chain's CDR3 is CATSRGGSDTEAFF. The CDR3, as DNA: TGTGCCACCAGCAGAGGTGGCAGCGACACTGAAGCTTTCTTT. Using reference TRBV15 and TRBJ1-1 for the parts outside the CDR3, the full variable domain is DAMVIQNPRYQVTQFGKPVTLSCSQTLNHNVMYWYQQKSSQAPKLLFHYYDKDFNNEADTPDNFQSRRPNTSFCFLDIRSPGLGDTAMYLCATSRGGSDTEAFFGQGTRLTVV.

The CDR3 protein is CASSLVGAGNTIYF. Here the CDR3 DNA reads TGTGCCAGCAGTTTGGTGGGGGCCGGAAACACCATATATTTT. The chain uses TRBV28 and TRBJ1-3, with a tentative D call TRBD1 (6 bases). The CDR3 runs 14 residues. V lost 3 bases to trimming and J lost 4 bases, with 10 bases between them. From germline, CDR1 is MDHEN and CDR2 SYDVKM.

The CDR3 spells CASSLTPLNYGTQYF. The CDR3 DNA follows: TGTGCCAGCAGCTTAACTCCCCTGAATTACGGGACCCAGTACTTC. The chain links TRBV7-3 to TRBJ2-5; D is unresolved. Germline V CDR1 and CDR2: SGHTA, FQGTGA. Between the trimmed V and J ends, which lost 0 bases and 7 bases, there was a span of 15 bases. The CDR3 runs to 15 residues.

The chain links TRBV4-3 to TRBJ1-1; D is perhaps TRBD1 (6 bases). The CDR3 is made up of 15 amino acids. Germline-derived CDR1 and CDR2 are LGHNA and YSLEER. Trimming removed 1 base at V and 6 bases at J, with 15 bases between. The CDR3 coding sequence is TGCGCCAGCAGCCAAGTAGCGGGGGCCTACGCTGAAGCTTTCTTT. It encodes CASSQVAGAYAEAFF.

The J gene is TRBJ1-4, the V gene TRBV28; TRBD1 matches at 9 bases. Germline CDR1 and CDR2: MDHEN and SYDVKM. Losses at the gene ends were 3 bases for V and 6 bases for J; bases not matched to a gene: 8. The CDR3 consists of 16 residues. As DNA, the CDR3 is TGTGCCAGCAGTTTCGATCGGACAGGGGAAGATGAAAAACTGTTTTTT. Protein product: CASSFDRTGEDEKLFF. The full variable domain, its missing parts supplied by reference TRBV28 and TRBJ1-4, is DVKVTQSSRYLVKRTGEKVFLECVQDMDHENMFWYRQDPGLGLRLIYFSYDVKMKEKGDIPEGYSVSREKKERFSLILESASTNQTSMYLCASSFDRTGEDEKLFFGSGTQLSVL.

The chain is built from TRBV2 and TRBJ2-2; D is possibly TRBD1 (6 bases). Germline V CDR1 and CDR2: SNHLY, FYNNEI. The V end was cut by 6 bases, the J end by 0 bases, with 8 bases between. CDR3 size: 14 residues. CDR3 in amino acids: CASSGQTNTGELFF. CDR3 DNA: TGTGCCAGCAGCGGACAGACGAACACCGGGGAGCTGTTTTTT.

This clone has a single count. V and J are TRBV7-2 and TRBJ2-2; D ambiguous. Germline V gives CDR1 SGHTA, CDR2 FQGNSA. V was clipped by 2 bases and J by 7 bases, with 5 bases between them. The CDR3 contains 12 residues. As DNA, the CDR3 is TGTGCCAGCAGCTTAATTAACGGGGAGCTGTTTTTT. It encodes CASSLINGELFF.

This clone appeared once. The chain couples TRBV6-1 to TRBJ2-1; TRBD2 matches 8 bases. This CDR3 comprises 15 residues. The V gene end was trimmed by 1 base and the J gene end by 7 bases; junction bases not matched to a gene: 6. Germline values: CDR1 MNHNS, CDR2 SASEGT. The CDR3 nucleotides are TGTGCCAGCAGTGAAGTGATAGCGGGGCTAAATGAGCAGTTCTTC. Protein: CASSEVIAGLNEQFF.

CDR3 protein: CASGGAGTLNTEAFF. For the CDR3, the DNA is TGTGCCAGCGGCGGGGCAGGGACTTTGAACACTGAAGCTTTCTTT. The rearrangement links TRBV6-6 to TRBJ1-1, with D perhaps matching TRBD1 (5 bases). V lost 8 bases and J 0 bases, leaving 16 bases between the germline ends. The CDR3 consists of 15 residues. Per the germline V gene, CDR1 is MNHNY and CDR2 is SVGAGI (reference sequence).

The chain uses TRBV28 and TRBJ2-2; D unclear. Trimming removed 2 bases at V and 0 bases at J, with 7 bases between. From germline, CDR1 is MDHEN and CDR2 SYDVKM. This CDR3 has 15 amino acids. CDR3 nucleotide sequence: TGTGCCAGCAGTTTACTTTTCGCGAACACCGGGGAGCTGTTTTTT. This gives the protein CASSLLFANTGELFF.

This clone has a single count. J is TRBJ2-1 and V is TRBV7-3; TRBD2 matches 11 bases. The germline V gene encodes CDR1 SGHTA and CDR2 FQGTGA. The CDR3 contains 15 residues. V trimming: 5 bases; J trimming: 7 bases; junction bases outside the gene matches: 7. CDR3 bases: TGTGCCAGCAGCCTTAGCGGGGGGGTTTCGAATGAGCAGTTCTTC. Translation gives CASSLSGGVSNEQFF.

This clone is a singleton in its sample. V and J are TRBV6-5 and TRBJ2-5; TRBD2 agrees at 10 bases. The end of the DNA is better explained by TRBJ2-7, so the J call may be wrong. Germline loops: CDR1 MNHEY, CDR2 SVGAGI. The CDR3 loop spans 14 amino acids. CDR3: CASRSLAGDGEQYF. The CDR3 DNA reads TGTGCCAGCAGGTCTCTAGCGGGAGATGGCGAGCAGTACTTC.

The rearrangement uses TRBV9 and TRBJ2-3; 7 bases agree with TRBD2. The ends lost 2 bases at V and 0 bases at J; junction bases unmatched: 3. Looked up from germline, CDR1 is SGDLS and CDR2 is YYNGEE. The CDR3 has 15 residues. The CDR3 DNA reads as TGTGCCAGCAGCGTGGGCGGGAGAAGCACAGATACGCAGTATTTT. Translating it yields CASSVGGRSTDTQYF.

The chain employs TRBV27 and TRBJ2-1; no clear D gene. CDR1 is MNHEY and CDR2 is SMNVEV in the germline V gene (reference sequence). Trimming cost V 9 bases and J 9 bases, with 15 bases left between them. The CDR3 is 12 amino acids. The DNA for the CDR3 is TGTGCCAGTGCTAGAATTGATGGTGAGCAGTTCTTC. Protein: CASARIDGEQFF.

The gene calls are TRBV10-1 and TRBJ2-2, with D tentatively TRBD1 (5 bases). The germline gives CDR1 WNHNN, CDR2 SYGVQD (reference sequence). With 7 bases removed from V and 3 bases from J, the gap between germline ends came to 21 bases. This CDR3 contains 17 residues. The CDR3 is CASTREGASRDTGELFF. CDR3 coding DNA: TGCGCCAGCACCCGAGAAGGGGCCTCAAGGGACACCGGGGAGCTGTTTTTT.

J is TRBJ2-6 and V is TRBV4-3, with unresolved D. The CDR3 has 16 residues. The V end was cut by 0 bases, the J end by 0 bases, with 6 bases between. Germline V gene data show CDR1 as LGHNA and CDR2 as YSLEER. The CDR3 region is CASSQDQSSGANVLTF. As DNA, the CDR3 is TGCGCCAGCAGCCAAGATCAGTCCTCTGGGGCCAACGTCCTGACTTTC.

The J gene is TRBJ2-3, the V gene TRBV7-2, with 8 bases aligning to TRBD2. Germline CDR1 and CDR2: SGHTA and FQGNSA. J lost 4 bases, V lost 3 bases, and 12 bases had no gene match. The CDR3 length is 17 residues. CDR3 sequence (DNA): TGTGCCAGCAGCTTCGGCGGGGGGCGGAGGTCGGCAGATACGCAGTATTTT. Its protein product is CASSFGGGRRSADTQYF.

The chain couples TRBV7-2 to TRBJ2-3; TRBD2 matches at 9 bases. J was trimmed by 4 bases and V by 2 bases; bases with no gene match: 4. Germline CDR1 and CDR2: SGHTA and FQGNSA. The CDR3 contains 15 residues. The CDR3 region is CASSLLAGVADTQYF. DNA for the CDR3: TGTGCCAGCAGCTTATTAGCGGGAGTCGCAGATACGCAGTATTTT. The whole variable domain, filled in from reference TRBV7-2 and TRBJ2-3, reads GAGVSQSPSNKVTEKGKDVELRCDPISGHTALYWYRQSLGQGLEFLIYFQGNSAPDKSGLPSDRFSAERTGGSVSTLTIQRTQQEDSAVYLCASSLLAGVADTQYFGPGTRLTVL.

The J gene is TRBJ2-2, the V gene TRBV27; D call uncertain. The CDR3 extends over 14 amino acids. CDR1 and CDR2 from the germline V gene are MNHEY and SMNVEV (reference sequence). Trimming pared 7 bases from V and 1 base from J, leaving 10 bases between. CDR3 DNA: TGTGCCAGCAAAATCGGTCGGAACACCGGGGAGCTGTTTTTT. It translates to CASKIGRNTGELFF.

The V call is TRBV5-1, the J call TRBJ2-7; tentatively, D is TRBD1 (5 bases). Deletions cut 0 bases from V and 2 bases from J, with 15 bases between. The germline V gene has CDR1 SGHRS and CDR2 YFSETQ. The CDR3 runs to 16 residues. Here the CDR3 reads CASSLVFAQATYEQYF. CDR3 bases: TGCGCCAGCAGCTTGGTCTTCGCACAGGCCACCTACGAGCAGTACTTC.

V is TRBV5-1 and J is TRBJ1-6; perhaps TRBD1 as D (6 bases). This CDR3 is built from 15 residues. Germline CDR1 reads SGHRS; CDR2 reads YFSETQ. V was cut by 1 base and J by 7 bases, with 12 bases left in between. This CDR3 reads CASSLIPGVNSPLHF. The CDR3 coding sequence is TGCGCCAGCAGCTTGATCCCAGGGGTAAATTCACCCCTCCACTTT.

Regarding this clone: The germline gene is not matched at one end of the junction; a read error may be the cause. The rearrangement joins TRBV7-7 to TRBJ2-7; TRBD1 is a possible D gene (6 bases). Germline V gene data show CDR1 as SSHAT and CDR2 as FNYEAQ (reference sequence). The CDR3 has 14 residues. The CDR3 loop reads CASSSEGEPGEQYF. The CDR3 bases are TGTGCTAGCAGCTCCGAGGGGGAGCCGGGGGAGCAGTACTTC. Filled out from reference TRBV7-7 and TRBJ2-7, the complete variable domain reads GAGVSQSPRYKVTKRGQDVTLRCDPISSHATLYWYQQALGQGPEFLTYFNYEAQPDKSGLPSDRFSAERPEGSISTLTIQRTEQRDSAMYRCASSSEGEPGEQYFGPGTRLTVT.

This clone is a singleton in its sample. The V and J genes are TRBV11-2 and TRBJ1-5; no definite D call. Germline CDR1 SGHAT, CDR2 FQNNGV. The CDR3 totals 14 residues. Trimming took off 1 base at V and 7 bases at J, with 11 bases between the two ends. The DNA for the CDR3 is TGTGCCAGCAGCTTAGCAGGAGGGTACCAGCCCCAGCATTTT. It encodes CASSLAGGYQPQHF.

The chain is built from TRBV4-1 and TRBJ2-3; D gene uncertain. The CDR3 runs to 14 residues. V lost 2 bases and J 2 bases, leaving 8 bases between the germline ends. CDR1 MGHRA and CDR2 YSYEKL come from the germline V gene. The CDR3 DNA reads TGCGCCAGCAGCCAACTAGTAGACACAGATACGCAGTATTTT. Translation gives CASSQLVDTDTQYF.

This rearrangement joins TRBV5-1 to TRBJ2-3; perhaps TRBD1 as D (6 bases). CDR3 length: 18 amino acids. Germline V gives CDR1 SGHRS, CDR2 YFSETQ. V was cut by 2 bases and J by 4 bases, with 23 bases left in between. The CDR3: CASSFRGWRTDRPDTQYF. The CDR3 DNA reads TGCGCCAGCAGCTTCAGGGGCTGGCGGACAGATCGTCCAGATACGCAGTATTTT.

In its sample, this clone was seen once. This chain joins TRBV27 and TRBJ1-1; possibly TRBD1 for D (6 bases). This CDR3 contains 15 residues. Germline assignment: CDR1 MNHEY and CDR2 SMNVEV (reference sequence). V gave up 0 bases and J gave up 10 bases, with 18 bases separating them. The CDR3 loop is CASSLSTPGVGGAFF. DNA of the CDR3: TGTGCCAGCAGTTTATCGACCCCAGGGGTTGGGGGAGCTTTCTTT.